The present entry profiles one TCR beta chain with its context. Its antigen remains unidentified. Nothing much larger sits one base from this clone, and base qualities are not available. The immunoSEQ Assay, a bias-controlled multiplex PCR, was used to amplify TCRbeta CDR3 regions from genomic DNA. Under the source paper's analysis protocol: Within the assay, amplification of reference gene primers was used to estimate how many nucleated cells each sample contained. To quantify the absolute abundance of each unique TCRbeta CDR3 rearrangement, sequence reads were collapsed and filtered. For each sample, productive Simpson clonality was calculated by taking the square root of Simpson's diversity index across productive rearrangements. Entries here come from immuneACCESS through TCRdb and include only in-frame sequences with V and J called. Some clones fail to appear in such tables; in the studies checked, an unresolved V gene covers under half of the shortfall, and the cause of the remainder is unknown. V and J calls and clone size are given by that table; D and trimming were obtained from the DNA. The sample table holds about 370,000 clones, of which around 92% were seen once. The top ten clones comprise approximately 3% of the sample.

The data were taken from a study of blood T cell repertoires in COVID-19 (TCRdb year 2020). Broadly, across the study: Collaborator samples came from the United States, Italy and Spain and covered acute and convalescent phases of COVID-19. The material from the prospective study consisted of cDNA or gDNA derived from T cells, B-cell-depleted T cells, or PBMCs. Deeply sampled blood TCRbeta repertoires from subjects exposed to, actively infected with, or recovered from COVID-19 were included in the dataset. The repertoires were released in a freely available public database meant as a resource for research on the immune response to SARS-CoV-2. The samples were drawn from the first 160 participants of the ongoing ImmuneRACE study and from 1,254 subjects provided by 6 global collaborators. A de-identified subject ID, COVID-19 status, age in years and sex were almost always included in the sample metadata. Where available, HLA class I and class II types were taken from metadata supplied by the sample provider and were not determined by assay-based typing. Summary of the overall study and its limitations: The amount of clinical and demographic metadata varied by source and participant and was provided uncurated.

V is cut by 5 bases and J by 1 base, and the space between the germline ends is 16 bases. The CDR3 contains 16 residues, cysteine and phenylalanine counted. The kept DNA is CDR3 alone, 48 bases in frame from the first base. The germline V gene (reference sequence) yields SEHNR for CDR1 and FQNEAQ for CDR2. One collaborating source in Seattle enrolled patients during active infection and followed them longitudinally through the course of disease. The collaborating institutions used their own protocols to collect whole blood in K2EDTA tubes. For TCRbeta analysis, collaborators shipped samples in one of three forms: frozen whole blood, isolated PBMCs, or DNA extracted from either of those sample types.

The rearrangement joined TRBV7-9 to TRBJ2-3, with TRBD2 perhaps the D gene, on 6 matching bases. The sequence was collected from a woman in her twenties or thirties with COVID-19, enrolled during active disease. The sample taken for sequencing was peripheral blood. The CDR3 has the sequence CASSPISGRRTDTQYF. In nucleotide form, the sequence is TGTGCCAGCAGCCCTATTAGCGGCAGGCGCACAGATACGCAGTATTTT.